This TCR beta chain was profiled in a study of cytomegalovirus exposure and HLA in healthy donors. Across the study: HLA-typed donors were the source of 82 million or so unique TCRs, which an early data release held.

This clone was recorded a few times. Its antigen is not identified. Overall study results and limits: The study had only CMV serostatus as immune exposure information. Being productive about 87% or about 30% of the time was typical of most TCR beta V segments in an earlier analysis. There were several of the most significant clusters that appeared linked to common viral pathogens in a later analysis.

Researchers ran the PCR with 60 Vbeta and 13 Jbeta primers. The data were produced by immunoSEQ multiplex PCR, yet TCRdb's version contains in-frame clones alone and is incomplete. The data contain around 120,000 clones, 79% of them seen just once; the ten biggest clones take up more than 3%. Trimming took off 4 bases at V and 0 bases at J, with 13 bases between the two ends. CDR1 and CDR2 (germline): SGHNT, YYREEE (reference sequence). This CDR3 comprises 16 residues. Material for sequencing was PBMCs. This chain links TRBV5-4 with TRBJ2-2; no clear D gene. The clonotype originates from a woman between 40 and 55 years old in good health and CMV-seronegative. The CDR3 loop is CASSPAGRTNTGELFF. CDR3 sequence (DNA): TGTGCCAGCAGCCCAGCCGGCAGGACGAACACCGGGGAGCTGTTTTTT.